What follows are 22 T cell receptor beta chains derived from one specimen sequenced in a study of cytomegalovirus exposure and HLA in healthy donors. PCR was performed using 60 Vbeta and 13 Jbeta primers. Assay used: immunoSEQ multiplex PCR; TCRdb lists only in-frame clones, some missing. The repertoire has about 90,000 clones, roughly 60% of them found once; the top ten carry roughly 21%. The specimen was PBMCs. The receptors come from a woman in her fifties or sixties in good health and CMV-seropositive.

The V call is TRBV19, the J call TRBJ2-5, with D possibly matching TRBD1 (6 bases). This CDR3 has 13 amino acids. V was shortened by 5 bases and J by 9 bases, with 16 bases between the two germline ends. CDR1 is LNHDA, CDR2 SQIVND, per germline (reference sequence). The CDR3 region is CASSSGESRSQYF. The CDR3 DNA is TGTGCCAGTAGTTCAGGGGAGAGTAGGTCCCAGTACTTC.

This sequence joins TRBV7-3 and TRBJ1-1; 9 bases fit TRBD1. CDR1 SGHTA and CDR2 FQGTGA come from the germline V gene. V gave up 5 bases and J gave up 4 bases; unmatched junction bases: 5. This CDR3 comprises 14 residues. The CDR3 bases are TGTGCCAGCAGCCGACAGGGGGAGGCCACTGAAGCTTTCTTT. Encoded protein: CASSRQGEATEAFF.

The J gene is TRBJ1-6, the V gene TRBV28; TRBD1 matches 9 bases. CDR3 size: 16 residues. V shed 3 bases and J 8 bases; nucleotides not matched to a gene: 8. Germline V gene data show CDR1 as MDHEN and CDR2 as SYDVKM. The CDR3 DNA reads TGTGCCAGCAGTTTTCCACAGGGGGCTGGGGATTCACCCCTCCACTTT. This translates into CASSFPQGAGDSPLHF.

J is TRBJ1-6 and V is TRBV2; 7 bases fit TRBD1. Germline V gene sequence: CDR1 SNHLY, CDR2 FYNNEI. This CDR3 region has 13 residues. V dropped 6 bases and J dropped 8; count of bases not matched to a gene: 4. CDR3 coding DNA: TGTGCCAGCAGGCGAACAGGGGATTCACCCCTCCACTTT. Translated, it gives CASRRTGDSPLHF.

This chain joins TRBV5-6 and TRBJ2-1, with TRBD2 matching over 7 bases. Germline V gene sequence: CDR1 SGHDT, CDR2 YYEEEE. The V gene end was trimmed by 4 bases and the J gene end by 5 bases; junction bases not matched to a gene: 9. This CDR3 is built from 15 residues. In nucleotides, the CDR3 is TGTGCCAGCAGCCTAGGGAGGGTAAGGAACAATGAGCAGTTCTTC. This gives the protein CASSLGRVRNNEQFF.

This chain uses TRBV28 with TRBJ2-7, with 7 bases matching TRBD1. The CDR3 totals 13 residues. After removal of 5 bases from V and 7 bases from J, the junction contained 8 bases not matched to a gene. Germline CDR1 and CDR2: MDHEN and SYDVKM. CDR3 region: CASSPIGQDEQYF. CDR3 coding DNA: TGTGCCAGCAGTCCAATTGGACAGGATGAGCAGTACTTC.

This clone turned up a few times. V is TRBV14 and J is TRBJ2-7; TRBD1 agrees at 12 bases. Looked up from germline, CDR1 is SGHDN and CDR2 is FVKESK. There are 17 residues in the CDR3. V trimming: 4 bases; J trimming: 4 bases; junction bases outside the gene matches: 11. The CDR3 nucleotides are TGTGCCAGCAGCCGCCTTTCCGGGACAGGGGGCCAGTACGAGCAGTACTTC. Translation gives CASSRLSGTGGQYEQYF.

The chain is built from TRBV11-1 and TRBJ1-1, with 9 bases matching TRBD1. This CDR3 region has 15 residues. V was clipped by 4 bases and J by 4 bases; unmatched bases: 7. CDR1 SGHAT and CDR2 FQDESV come from the germline V gene (reference sequence). The CDR3 spells CASSSQQGARTEAFF. In DNA, the CDR3 is TGTGCCAGCAGCTCCCAACAGGGGGCACGCACTGAAGCTTTCTTT.

The rearrangement links TRBV28 to TRBJ1-1, with 12 positions matching TRBD1. CDR1 and CDR2 (germline): MDHEN, SYDVKM. This CDR3 region has 16 residues. The V segment lost 4 bases and the J segment 1 base; nucleotides outside the gene matches: 4. The chain's CDR3 is CASSSWDRGPNTEAFF. The CDR3 DNA is TGTGCCAGCAGTTCCTGGGACAGGGGGCCGAACACTGAAGCTTTCTTT.

This chain joins TRBV6-6 and TRBJ1-1, with D perhaps TRBD1 (6 bases). The CDR3 has 13 residues. CDR1 and CDR2 from the germline V gene are MNHNY and SVGAGI (reference sequence). V lost 5 bases and J lost 6, with 13 bases in between. CDR3 DNA: TGTGCCAGCAGTCCGCGGACAGTGGCTGAAGCTTTCTTT. This encodes CASSPRTVAEAFF.

The chain employs TRBV7-9 and TRBJ2-7; tentatively, D is TRBD1 (5 bases). The CDR3 runs 12 residues. The germline V and J ends were trimmed by 5 bases and 2 bases, with 7 bases remaining between them. Germline V gene sequence: CDR1 SEHNR, CDR2 FQNEAQ (reference sequence). The CDR3 reads CASSLDTYEQYF. DNA of the CDR3: TGTGCCAGCAGCCTGGACACCTACGAGCAGTACTTC.

This clone was seen only a few times. The genes are TRBV6-5 and TRBJ1-3, with D uncertain. This CDR3 comprises 14 residues. The V end was cut by 8 bases, the J end by 0 bases, with 11 bases between. Germline-derived CDR1 and CDR2 are MNHEY and SVGAGI. The CDR3 nucleotides read TGTGCCAGCGGCCTCCTAGGCTCTGGAAACACCATATATTTT. Its translation: CASGLLGSGNTIYF.

The rearrangement joins TRBV28 to TRBJ2-1; D is unclear. Germline lookup yields CDR1 MDHEN and CDR2 SYDVKM. There are 16 residues in the CDR3. Trimming removed 2 bases from V and 1 base from J, with 12 bases in between. The chain's CDR3 is CASSLNSKSSYNEQFF. In nucleotides, the CDR3 is TGTGCCAGCAGTTTAAACAGCAAGTCATCCTACAATGAGCAGTTCTTC.

The chain carries TRBV5-8 and TRBJ2-2; D gene unclear. This CDR3 has 15 residues. Germline V gene sequence: CDR1 SGHTS, CDR2 YDEGEE. Trimming pared 2 bases from V and 5 bases from J, leaving 13 bases between. Here the CDR3 DNA reads TGTGCCAGCAGCTTAGCTAGTCGTGGGACCGGGGAGCTGTTTTTT. This sequence encodes CASSLASRGTGELFF.

J is TRBJ1-1 and V is TRBV27; TRBD1 is a possible D gene (5 bases). The CDR3 contains 12 residues. The germline CDR1 and CDR2 sequences are MNHEY and SMNVEV (reference sequence). Trimming removed 3 bases from V and 6 bases from J, with 8 bases in between. Here the CDR3 DNA reads TGTGCCAGCAGTTTTCAAGGGGCTGAAGCTTTCTTT. It specifies CASSFQGAEAFF.

This rearrangement joins TRBV5-1 to TRBJ2-3, with 9 bases lining up with TRBD1. This CDR3 is built from 13 residues. The germline V gene encodes CDR1 SGHRS and CDR2 YFSETQ. V trimming: 8 bases; J trimming: 2 bases; junction bases outside the gene matches: 3. The CDR3, as DNA: TGCGCCAGTCGGACAGGGGCCACAGATACGCAGTATTTT. Amino acid sequence: CASRTGATDTQYF.

The chain links TRBV28 to TRBJ2-2; possibly TRBD1 for D (6 bases). This CDR3 has 15 residues. V gave up 6 bases and J gave up 0 bases, with 11 bases separating them. Germline CDR1 and CDR2: MDHEN and SYDVKM. The CDR3 nucleotides read TGTGCCAGCAGGAGGGCAGGGGCGAACACCGGGGAGCTGTTTTTT. Its protein is CASRRAGANTGELFF.

This clone was seen once. The chain recombines TRBV5-6 with TRBJ2-3, with a tentative D call TRBD2 (5 bases). V was pared by 4 bases and J by 9 bases, with 15 bases between. This CDR3 comprises 13 residues. Germline CDR1 reads SGHDT; CDR2 reads YYEEEE. The DNA of the CDR3 is TGTGCCAGCAGCCCCCGAGTATCGGGGACGCAGTATTTT. This sequence encodes CASSPRVSGTQYF.

The chain links TRBV19 to TRBJ2-1, with 9 bases fitting TRBD1. This CDR3 has 15 amino acids. J was trimmed by 4 bases and V by 1 base; bases with no gene match: 2. The V gene's germline CDR1 is LNHDA and CDR2 SQIVND (reference sequence). This CDR3 reads CASSIVGQGYNEQFF. The CDR3 coding sequence is TGTGCCAGTAGTATAGTAGGACAGGGGTACAATGAGCAGTTCTTC.

The chain recombines TRBV9 with TRBJ2-2; a weak D match, TRBD2 (6 bases). CDR1 and CDR2 (germline): SGDLS, YYNGEE. The CDR3 spans 14 residues. The germline V and J ends were trimmed by 0 bases and 5 bases, with 8 bases remaining between them. The CDR3 sequence is CASSVVAGTGELFF. In DNA form, the CDR3 reads TGTGCCAGCAGCGTAGTTGCGGGGACCGGGGAGCTGTTTTTT. Supplemented by reference TRBV9 and TRBJ2-2, the full variable domain reads DSGVTQTPKHLITATGQRVTLRCSPRSGDLSVYWYQQSLDQGLQFLIQYYNGEERAKGNILERFSAQQFPDLHSELNLSSLELGDSALYFCASSVVAGTGELFFGEGSRLTVL.

This clone was seen once. The chain combines TRBV30 with TRBJ1-5; 7 nucleotides match TRBD1. Germline trimming cut 2 bases from V and 4 bases from J; bases unmatched to any gene: 8. The CDR3 has 15 residues. In germline, CDR1 is GTSNPN, CDR2 SVGIG (reference sequence). CDR3 DNA sequence: TGTGCCTGGAGTAAATTGGGACAGCTAAATCAGCCCCAGCATTTT. This codes for CAWSKLGQLNQPQHF.

The chain recombines TRBV6-5 with TRBJ2-1; TRBD2 agrees at 7 bases. The CDR3 is 16 amino acids. From germline, CDR1 is MNHEY and CDR2 SVGAGI. V lost 0 bases and J lost 3; bases outside the gene matches: 5. CDR3 amino acids: CASSYSGGGLYNEQFF. CDR3 sequence (DNA): TGTGCCAGCAGTTACTCGGGCGGGGGTCTCTACAATGAGCAGTTCTTC.